Many counts were recorded for the clone carrying this T cell receptor beta chain. Antigen unknown. This specimen belongs to a study of T cells in Graves' hyperthyroidism and ophthalmopathy. At the level of the study: Peripheral blood was drawn at first diagnosis, prior to all treatment. Study-wide findings and caveats: Most clonotypes expanded in the thyroid (above 0.001) were also present in blood.

CDR1 is SGHDN, CDR2 FVKESK, per germline. CDR3 size: 16 residues. With 1 base removed from V and 6 bases from J, the gap between germline ends came to 18 bases. With duration under 3 months, ophthalmopathy was active: Clinical Activity Score at least 3, NOSPECS at least 4. Diagnosis rested on symptoms, serum thyroxine and TRAb, thyroid ultrasound, and orbital computed tomography. TCR beta CDR3 sequences were amplified from RNA transcripts. During a first-round RT-PCR of the TCR CDR3, the HTBI primer set was used. Using its own MiXCR run on the multiplex PCR reads, TCRdb lists one record per CDR3 protein. The sample holds approximately 380,000 distinct CDR3 sequences, around 18% seen once.

The chain recombines TRBV14 with TRBJ1-2; a weak D match, TRBD1 (6 bases). Material: blood. This sequence was found in a man between 18 and 35 years old with Graves' ophthalmopathy. The CDR3 nucleotides are TGTGCCAGCAGCCAAGTGACAGGAGGTCCTGCGAATGGCTACACCTTC. Translating gives CASSQVTGGPANGYTF. Variable domain in full (rest from reference TRBV14 and TRBJ1-2): EAGVTQFPSHSVIEKGQTVTLRCDPISGHDNLYWYRRVMGKEIKFLLHFVKESKQDESGMPNNRFLAERTGGTYSTLKVQPAELEDSGVYFCASSQVTGGPANGYTFGSGTRLTVV.